Below are 16 T cell receptor beta chains sequenced from a single sample in a study of PD-1 blockade in classical Hodgkin lymphoma. The time point denotes: newly diagnosed, previously untreated cHL patient sample. Produced via immunoSEQ multiplex PCR; TCRdb's table is partial and in-frame only. The data show roughly 68,000 clones, roughly 93% seen once. The material sequenced was peripheral blood mononuclear cells (PBMCs). All receptors come from a human donor with classical Hodgkin lymphoma.

V and J are TRBV28 and TRBJ2-1; 7 nucleotides line up with TRBD2. The V gene's germline CDR1 is MDHEN and CDR2 SYDVKM. CDR3 size: 15 residues. With V trimmed by 7 bases and J by 4 bases, 10 bases remained unmatched. The CDR3 protein is CASTPWASGYNEQFF. DNA for the CDR3: TGTGCCAGCACCCCCTGGGCTAGCGGTTACAATGAGCAGTTCTTC.

This sequence joins TRBV6-6 and TRBJ2-7; TRBD2 is a possible D gene (5 bases). Germline V lookup: CDR1 MNHNY, CDR2 SVGAGI (reference sequence). The CDR3 is made up of 15 amino acids. Deletions cut 0 bases from V and 0 bases from J, with 9 bases between. CDR3 sequence reads: CASSYSTGNSYEQYF. The CDR3 coding sequence is TGTGCCAGCAGTTACTCGACCGGGAACTCCTACGAGCAGTACTTC.

In its sample, this clone was seen a few times. The V and J genes are TRBV19 and TRBJ1-5, with D hard to call. Germline CDR1 is LNHDA and CDR2 is SQIVND (reference sequence). V lost 5 bases and J 2 bases, leaving 10 bases between the germline ends. This CDR3 has 14 residues. The CDR3, as DNA: TGTGCCAGTAGTGCCGGATGGGGCAATCAGCCCCAGCATTTT. This gives the protein CASSAGWGNQPQHF.

This sequence joins TRBV28 and TRBJ1-2; D remains ambiguous. The V and J ends lost 6 bases and 1 base respectively, with 9 bases between them. Germline CDR1 reads MDHEN; CDR2 reads SYDVKM. The CDR3 has 13 residues. The CDR3 coding sequence is TGTGCCAGCAGATTCCACCTTAACTATGGCTACACCTTC. Translating it yields CASRFHLNYGYTF.

V gene TRBV5-4 combines with J gene TRBJ2-5, with D maybe TRBD2 (5 bases). The V end was cut by 5 bases, the J end by 2 bases, with 13 bases between. The V gene's germline CDR1 is SGHNT and CDR2 YYREEE (reference sequence). The CDR3 is 14 amino acids. In DNA, the CDR3 is TGTGCCAGCAGGACTAACGCTAATCAAGAGACCCAGTACTTC. Translation gives CASRTNANQETQYF.

The chain carries TRBV7-8 and TRBJ1-1; TRBD1 agrees at 9 bases. CDR1 is SGHVS and CDR2 is FQNEAQ in the germline V gene. V was pared by 1 base and J by 1 base, with 4 bases of the junction left unmatched. This CDR3 spans 16 amino acids. CDR3 DNA sequence: TGTGCCAGCAGCTTAGGAGGACAGGGGAGGAACACTGAAGCTTTCTTT. Its protein product is CASSLGGQGRNTEAFF.

The CDR3 sequence: CATSRDFQPNYEQYF. The CDR3 bases are TGTGCCACCAGCAGAGATTTCCAGCCAAATTACGAGCAGTACTTC. This chain uses TRBV15 with TRBJ2-7, with no clear D. Germline CDR1 is LNHNV and CDR2 is YYDKDF (reference sequence). V lost 0 bases and J lost 4, with 13 bases in between. The CDR3 covers 15 residues. Using reference TRBV15 and TRBJ2-7 for the parts outside the CDR3, the full variable domain is DAMVIQNPRYQVTQFGKPVTLSCSQTLNHNVMYWYQQKSSQAPKLLFHYYDKDFNNEADTPDNFQSRRPNTSFCFLDIRSPGLGDTAMYLCATSRDFQPNYEQYFGPGTRLTVT.

The chain is built from TRBV6-6 and TRBJ2-1, with 7 nucleotides matching TRBD2. This CDR3 is built from 14 residues. V gave up 8 bases and J gave up 2 bases; unmatched junction bases: 6. Germline V gives CDR1 MNHNY, CDR2 SVGAGI (reference sequence). CDR3 protein: CASVSSGAYNEQFF. CDR3 nucleotides: TGTGCCAGCGTCTCGAGCGGGGCCTACAATGAGCAGTTCTTC.

The J gene is TRBJ2-2, the V gene TRBV28, with 10 bases aligning to TRBD2. Germline assignment: CDR1 MDHEN and CDR2 SYDVKM. Trimming removed 7 bases from V and 5 bases from J; junction bases left unmatched: 7. The CDR3 is made up of 15 amino acids. CDR3 residues: CASTSSGRETGELFF. The CDR3 DNA reads as TGTGCCAGCACATCTAGCGGGAGAGAAACCGGGGAGCTGTTTTTT.

This clone was observed a handful of times. The chain recombines TRBV10-2 with TRBJ2-3; D is uncertain. The V and J ends lost 6 bases and 6 bases respectively, with 13 bases between them. This CDR3 contains 13 residues. The germline gives CDR1 WSHSY, CDR2 SAAADI. CDR3: CASRWTVGDTQYF. CDR3 bases: TGCGCCAGCAGATGGACGGTGGGTGATACGCAGTATTTT.

V is TRBV28 and J is TRBJ1-2; D gene unclear. This CDR3 has 17 amino acids. The germline CDR1 and CDR2 sequences are MDHEN and SYDVKM. Between the trimmed V and J ends, which lost 7 bases and 8 bases, there was a span of 29 bases. CDR3 in DNA: TGTGCCAGCAATTTGGCCCTCCAAGGCCGAAGCCTTGAGGGCTACACCTTC. Amino acid sequence: CASNLALQGRSLEGYTF.

The chain uses TRBV18 and TRBJ2-7, with 7 nucleotides matching TRBD1. The ends lost 3 bases at V and 0 bases at J; junction bases unmatched: 2. The germline V gene has CDR1 KGHSH and CDR2 LQKENI. This CDR3 is built from 14 residues. In DNA form, the CDR3 reads TGTGCCAGCTCACCTGGGACAGCCTCCTACGAGCAGTACTTC. This sequence encodes CASSPGTASYEQYF.

The rearrangement uses TRBV14 and TRBJ2-3, with D tentatively TRBD2 (6 bases). V was trimmed by 7 bases and J by 6 bases, leaving 26 bases between them. Germline CDR1 and CDR2: SGHDN and FVKESK. The CDR3 spans 17 residues. The CDR3 is CASTRPPSGAGPDTQYF. The DNA for the CDR3 is TGTGCCAGCACCCGACCCCCCAGCGGTGCGGGACCGGATACGCAGTATTTT.

The chain has TRBV5-1 and TRBJ1-1; 7 bases match TRBD1. Trimming removed 5 bases from V and 2 bases from J; junction bases left unmatched: 9. The CDR3 contains 15 residues. Germline CDR1 and CDR2: SGHRS and YFSETQ. CDR3 nucleotide sequence: TGCGCCAGCAGGCAAACAGGGGACAGCAACACTGAAGCTTTCTTT. This translates into CASRQTGDSNTEAFF. Filled out from reference TRBV5-1 and TRBJ1-1, the complete variable domain reads KAGVTQTPRYLIKTRGQQVTLSCSPISGHRSVSWYQQTPGQGLQFLFEYFSETQRNKGNFPGRFSGRQFSNSRSEMNVSTLELGDSALYLCASRQTGDSNTEAFFGQGTRLTVV.

CDR3 loop: CAGKPEVFGNYGYTF. DNA of the CDR3: TGTGCCGGGAAGCCCGAAGTCTTTGGAAACTATGGCTACACCTTC. J is TRBJ1-2 and V is TRBV6-1, with D hard to call. CDR1 and CDR2 (germline): MNHNS, SASEGT. The CDR3 length is 15 residues. V was trimmed by 11 bases and J by 2 bases, leaving 21 bases between them.

The chain employs TRBV19 and TRBJ1-2; D not resolved. The CDR3 length is 13 residues. The V gene lost 3 bases and the J gene lost 8 bases, with 13 bases spanning the gap. Germline values: CDR1 LNHDA, CDR2 SQIVND (reference sequence). The CDR3 DNA reads TGTGCCAGTAGTATTCCGGGCCCCACCGGCTACACCTTC. This encodes CASSIPGPTGYTF.